This T cell receptor beta chain comes out of a study of neoadjuvant anti-PD-1 for oral cavity cancer. Germline V CDR1 and CDR2: SNHLY, FYNNEI. Trimming at V came to 5 bases and at J to 6 bases, leaving 5 bases not matched to a gene. The CDR3 loop spans 13 amino acids. Study-wide results and limits: Treg/Th17 ratio rose with pretreatment blood and fell with post-treatment tumor TCRbeta clonality.

Notes on this clone: What it binds is not known.

Using immunoSEQ multiplex PCR, the repertoire was profiled, and TCRdb retains in-frame clones only, with some absent. The repertoire holds approximately 37,000 clones, with more than 75% as singletons. The source material was PBMCs, sampled before nivolumab (anti-PD-1) treatment. This clonotype was obtained from a person between 35 and 79 years old with oral cavity squamous cell carcinoma. The gene calls are TRBV2 and TRBJ1-2; 8 bases are a match to TRBD1. Here the CDR3 reads CASSPDRVNGYTF. CDR3 bases: TGTGCCAGCAGTCCGGACAGGGTGAATGGCTACACCTTC.